Each of the 18 T cell receptor beta chains below was sequenced from the same sample in a study of blood T cell repertoires in COVID-19. Using immunoSEQ multiplex PCR, the repertoire was profiled, and TCRdb retains in-frame clones only, with some absent. Of approximately 290,000 clones in the sample, around 90% were seen once. Sequenced material: PBMCs or T cells enriched from blood (not recorded which). Every receptor here comes from a woman in her 30s who had recovered from COVID-19.

This rearrangement joins TRBV18 to TRBJ2-7, with D maybe TRBD2 (6 bases). Germline V gene data show CDR1 as KGHSH and CDR2 as LQKENI. Trimming shortened V by 2 bases and J by 5 bases, and 13 bases separated the two germline ends. This CDR3 contains 14 residues. The CDR3 loop reads CASSPSGGINEQYF. CDR3 coding DNA: TGTGCCAGCTCACCAAGTGGAGGGATTAACGAGCAGTACTTC.

This sequence joins TRBV5-1 and TRBJ2-5; D is perhaps TRBD2 (6 bases). CDR3 length equals 15 residues. The germline V gene has CDR1 SGHRS and CDR2 YFSETQ. Trimming removed 2 bases from V and 7 bases from J, with 18 bases in between. The CDR3: CASSLDGGRWGTQYF. The DNA for the CDR3 is TGCGCCAGCAGCTTAGACGGGGGACGATGGGGGACCCAGTACTTC.

The V and J genes are TRBV20-1 and TRBJ2-2; no firm D call. The CDR3 covers 11 residues. The germline V and J ends were trimmed by 3 bases and 8 bases, with 7 bases remaining between them. The germline V gene encodes CDR1 DFQATT and CDR2 SNEGSKA (reference sequence). The CDR3 region has the DNA TGCAGTGCTAGGGGCGTGGGGGAGCTGTTTTTT. It is translated as CSARGVGELFF.

The chain carries TRBV29-1 and TRBJ2-2; D uncertain. The ends were cut back, 2 bases at V and 2 bases at J, with 12 bases in the middle. Looked up from germline, CDR1 is SQVTM and CDR2 is ANQGSEA. This CDR3 region has 15 residues. The CDR3 is CSVESVDGNTGELFF. As DNA, the CDR3 is TGCAGCGTTGAAAGCGTTGACGGAAACACCGGGGAGCTGTTTTTT.

In this sample, this clone turned up once. The genes are TRBV11-2 and TRBJ1-4; TRBD1 might be the D (6 bases). The CDR3 sequence is 16 residues long. Trimming shortened V by 7 bases and J by 7 bases, and 22 bases separated the two germline ends. From germline, CDR1 is SGHAT and CDR2 FQNNGV. This chain's CDR3 is CASKRSLQGLSEKLFF. In DNA, the CDR3 is TGTGCCAGCAAACGATCGTTACAGGGTCTAAGTGAAAAACTGTTTTTT.

This chain uses TRBV7-2 with TRBJ2-1; D is possibly TRBD2 (7 bases). The CDR3 is made up of 14 amino acids. The germline V and J ends were trimmed by 5 bases and 1 base, with 9 bases remaining between them. Germline V CDR1 and CDR2: SGHTA, FQGNSA. This CDR3 reads CASSKGGSYNEQFF. The CDR3 DNA follows: TGTGCCAGCAGCAAGGGGGGGTCCTACAATGAGCAGTTCTTC.

The chain combines TRBV7-9 with TRBJ1-4, with a tentative D call TRBD1 (5 bases). Germline V CDR1 and CDR2: SEHNR, FQNEAQ (reference sequence). CDR3 length: 13 residues. Trimming removed 1 base from V and 7 bases from J, with 7 bases in between. The CDR3 coding sequence is TGTGCCAGCAGCTTAGGGGGCGGTGAAAAACTGTTTTTT. It specifies CASSLGGGEKLFF.

V usage is TRBV10-1 and J usage is TRBJ2-5; perhaps TRBD2 as D (6 bases). CDR1 is WNHNN, CDR2 SYGVQD, per germline (reference sequence). The CDR3 is 16 residues long. V was clipped by 3 bases and J by 10 bases, with 24 bases between them. CDR3 bases: TGCGCCAGCAGTGATTCGGGACTCCGAAGGGGTGATGGCCAGTACTTC. Translation gives CASSDSGLRRGDGQYF.

The genes are TRBV2 and TRBJ2-7; weak D call: TRBD1 (6 bases). There are 14 residues in the CDR3. Germline V gene lookup returns CDR1 SNHLY and CDR2 FYNNEI. V gave up 9 bases and J gave up 0 bases, with 15 bases separating them. CDR3 residues: CASPKGGHSYEQYF. The DNA of the CDR3 is TGTGCCAGTCCCAAAGGGGGTCACTCCTACGAGCAGTACTTC.

V usage is TRBV7-8 and J usage is TRBJ2-3, with a tentative D call TRBD2 (5 bases). From germline, CDR1 is SGHVS and CDR2 FQNEAQ. This CDR3 spans 14 amino acids. V lost 0 bases, J lost 1 base, and 5 bases lay in between. The CDR3 nucleotides read TGTGCCAGCAGCTTAGCGGGAGGCACAGATACGCAGTATTTT. Its protein product is CASSLAGGTDTQYF.

The J gene is TRBJ2-5, the V gene TRBV6-5; D is perhaps TRBD2 (5 bases). This CDR3 contains 11 residues. Germline CDR1 is MNHEY and CDR2 is SVGAGI. Trimming left V 6 bases short and J 4 bases short, with 6 bases between. CDR3 region: CASSRGETQYF. CDR3 DNA sequence: TGTGCCAGCAGCCGGGGAGAGACCCAGTACTTC.

The chain is built from TRBV6-2 or TRBV6-3 and TRBJ2-2, with a weak D call TRBD1 (6 bases). Germline loops: CDR1 MNHEY, CDR2 SVGEGT. This CDR3 has 17 amino acids. V was shortened by 4 bases and J by 3 bases, with 18 bases between the two germline ends. The CDR3 DNA is TGTGCCAGCAGTTCACGGTCGACAGGCCGGCACACCGGGGAGCTGTTTTTT. As protein: CASSSRSTGRHTGELFF.

This rearrangement joins TRBV28 to TRBJ2-7; D gene ambiguous. The CDR3 spans 12 residues. Germline V lookup: CDR1 MDHEN, CDR2 SYDVKM. Trimming left V 4 bases short and J 4 bases short, with 8 bases between. The CDR3 bases are TGTGCCAGCAGTTCACCGACATACGAGCAGTACTTC. It codes for CASSSPTYEQYF.

The J gene is TRBJ2-1, the V gene TRBV2; perhaps TRBD1 as D (6 bases). CDR3 size: 13 residues. Germline V gene data show CDR1 as SNHLY and CDR2 as FYNNEI. Trimming stripped 6 bases from V and 7 bases from J, with 13 bases between. CDR3 loop: CASRPTGNNEQFF. For the CDR3, the DNA is TGTGCCAGCAGACCTACAGGGAATAATGAGCAGTTCTTC.

This sequence joins TRBV7-3 and TRBJ2-3, with 7 positions matching TRBD1. CDR1 and CDR2 (germline): SGHTA, FQGTGA. With 5 bases clipped from V and 3 bases from J, the junction kept 14 bases outside the gene matches. The CDR3 loop spans 17 amino acids. CDR3 protein: CASSANRDSPGTDTQYF. The CDR3 nucleotides read TGTGCCAGCAGCGCTAATCGGGACAGTCCTGGGACAGATACGCAGTATTTT. Looking up the rest from reference TRBV7-3 and TRBJ2-3 gives the full variable domain: GAGVSQTPSNKVTEKGKYVELRCDPISGHTALYWYRQSLGQGPEFLIYFQGTGAADDSGLPNDRFFAVRPEGSVSTLKIQRTERGDSAVYLCASSANRDSPGTDTQYFGPGTRLTVL.

The chain carries TRBV29-1 and TRBJ2-7; 7 positions match TRBD2. The CDR3 loop spans 14 amino acids. V shed 4 bases, J shed 1 base, and the junction held 7 bases outside the gene matches. Germline loops: CDR1 SQVTM, CDR2 ANQGSEA. The CDR3 spells CSVGSLAVSYEQYF. CDR3 in DNA: TGCAGCGTTGGGAGTCTAGCGGTTTCCTACGAGCAGTACTTC.

This chain joins TRBV13 and TRBJ1-1, with 8 nucleotides matching TRBD1. V trimming: 2 bases; J trimming: 4 bases; junction bases outside the gene matches: 0. This CDR3 comprises 13 residues. CDR1 and CDR2 (germline): PRHDT, FYEKMQ (reference sequence). The CDR3 nucleotides are TGTGCCAGCAGCTTAACAGGGGGCACTGAAGCTTTCTTT. Translated: CASSLTGGTEAFF.

This chain joins TRBV28 and TRBJ1-2; D unresolved. The CDR3 runs 16 residues. The V gene's germline CDR1 is MDHEN and CDR2 SYDVKM. V was trimmed by 2 bases and J by 3 bases, leaving 16 bases between them. Here the CDR3 DNA reads TGTGCCAGCAGTTTAATTGGGCGGGGAGAAGACTATGGCTACACCTTC. Protein: CASSLIGRGEDYGYTF.